This T cell receptor (beta chain) was sequenced for a study of shared T cell receptors in the human thymus. Assay: immunoSEQ multiplex PCR; the TCRdb copy retains only in-frame clones and omits some. The sample includes roughly 660,000 clones, 88% of them seen just once. This CDR3 comprises 16 residues. The ends were cut back, 5 bases at V and 3 bases at J, with 20 bases in the middle. In germline, CDR1 is SGHTA, CDR2 FQGTGA. These same records also appear under a second study, on human thymus T cells. As that report states: During corrective heart surgery, resections were taken, and the thymus tissue came from them.

The rearrangement links TRBV7-3 to TRBJ2-7; possibly TRBD1 for D (5 bases). The material sequenced was thymocytes. The TCR comes from a boy in the first two years of life with a congenital heart defect. The CDR3 loop reads CASSTAGRRGGYEQYF. The CDR3 DNA reads TGTGCCAGCAGCACCGCCGGGCGTAGGGGCGGCTACGAGCAGTACTTC.